Each of the 11 T cell receptor beta chains below was sequenced from the same sample in a study of CD8 T cells in Susac syndrome (dated by TCRdb to between 2018 and 2020). Library preparation was by the immunoSEQ multiplex PCR assay. RNA was extracted with the RNeasy kit and about 0.45 to 1 ug was reverse transcribed using random hexamers. TCRdb reran the public reads through fastp at Q25 and MiXCR, keeping productive beta chains. Rows are unified per CDR3 protein, each entry keeping the most common DNA and genes. The sample profile shows approximately 170,000 distinct CDR3 sequences; about 90% of them were found once. Jointly, the top ten make up under 0.085% of the sample. The material sequenced was CD4+ T cells from PBMCs. These receptor sequences come from a human donor in good health.

J is TRBJ2-7 and V is TRBV5-1, with 8 bases that match TRBD2. The CDR3 contains 18 residues. In germline, CDR1 is SGHRS, CDR2 YFSETQ. V was pared by 2 bases and J by 0 bases, with 13 bases of the junction left unmatched. Here the CDR3 reads CASSLALGSGRSSYEQYF. CDR3 nucleotide sequence: TGCGCCAGCAGCTTAGCCCTCGGAAGCGGGAGAAGCTCCTACGAGCAGTACTTC.

The V call is TRBV12-3 or TRBV12-4, the J call TRBJ2-2; TRBD1 agrees at 10 bases. This CDR3 comprises 17 residues. V trimming: 2 bases; J trimming: 5 bases; junction bases outside the gene matches: 8. The CDR3 DNA follows: TGTGCCAGCAGTTTATGGCCGGGACAGGGGATGACCGGGGAGCTGTTTTTT. It is translated as CASSLWPGQGMTGELFF.

V gene TRBV18 combines with J gene TRBJ1-1, with a tentative D call TRBD1 (5 bases). This CDR3 has 14 residues. Per the germline V gene, CDR1 is KGHSH and CDR2 is LQKENI. V was pared by 1 base and J by 6 bases, with 12 bases between. The CDR3 loop is CASSPRDATPEAFF. DNA of the CDR3: TGTGCCAGCTCACCACGGGACGCTACTCCTGAAGCTTTCTTT.

This clonotype was detected once. J is TRBJ1-2 and V is TRBV7-2, with 8 bases fitting TRBD1. Germline V lookup: CDR1 SGHTA, CDR2 FQGNSA. CDR3 length: 11 amino acids. Trimming took 7 bases from V and 8 from J; bases not matched to a gene: 3. The CDR3, as DNA: TGTGCCAGCACCCGGGACAGGGGCTACACCTTC. Its translation: CASTRDRGYTF.

This clonotype was seen only once. This chain links TRBV20-1 with TRBJ1-5; 8 positions agree with TRBD1. The CDR3 sequence is 13 residues long. V gave up 3 bases and J gave up 6 bases; unmatched junction bases: 4. Per the germline V gene, CDR1 is DFQATT and CDR2 is SNEGSKA (reference sequence). The CDR3 region is CSASSGGSQPQHF. The CDR3 coding sequence is TGCAGTGCTAGTTCAGGGGGCAGTCAGCCCCAGCATTTT.

The rearrangement joins TRBV28 to TRBJ2-3; 8 positions match TRBD2. The CDR3 is 15 residues long. Germline V lookup: CDR1 MDHEN, CDR2 SYDVKM. With 5 bases clipped from V and 3 bases from J, the junction kept 7 bases outside the gene matches. CDR3 DNA: TGTGCCAGCAGTAGCGGGAGTATGAGGACAGATACGCAGTATTTT. This sequence encodes CASSSGSMRTDTQYF. Combining the CDR3 with reference TRBV28 and TRBJ2-3 gives the whole variable domain DVKVTQSSRYLVKRTGEKVFLECVQDMDHENMFWYRQDPGLGLRLIYFSYDVKMKEKGDIPEGYSVSREKKERFSLILESASTNQTSMYLCASSSGSMRTDTQYFGPGTRLTVL.

The chain uses TRBV9 and TRBJ2-1, with 7 bases fitting TRBD2. V lost 2 bases, J lost 3 bases, and 5 bases stayed unmatched. The CDR3 runs 15 residues. Germline CDR1 is SGDLS and CDR2 is YYNGEE. In nucleotides, the CDR3 is TGTGCCAGCAGCGTCCTGAGCGGGGACTACAATGAGCAGTTCTTC. Its protein is CASSVLSGDYNEQFF.

Regarding this clonotype: A junction boundary mismatches the germline segment, possibly from a read error. This rearrangement joins TRBV12-3 or TRBV12-4 to TRBJ1-1, with a possible D match to TRBD1 (5 bases). CDR3 size: 14 residues. CDR3 sequence (DNA): TGTGCCAGCAGTTTACGCGGGGGATTCACTGAAGTTTTCTTT. Its translation: CASSLRGGFTEVFF.

The chain couples TRBV3-1 to TRBJ1-4; D uncertain. CDR3 length equals 12 residues. The germline CDR1 and CDR2 sequences are LGHDT and YNNKEL (reference sequence). V was pared by 7 bases and J by 8 bases, with 11 bases between. The CDR3 DNA follows: TGTGCCAGCACCAAAAGAGGGGAAAAACTGTTTTTT. Translated: CASTKRGEKLFF.

This rearrangement joins TRBV29-1 to TRBJ1-4; 11 nucleotides match TRBD1. Germline V gene data show CDR1 as SQVTM and CDR2 as ANQGSEA. V lost 1 base, J lost 2 bases, and 3 bases stayed unmatched. There are 16 residues in the CDR3. The CDR3 DNA reads TGCAGCGTTGAAGTGGACAGGGGGCAGACTAATGAAAAACTGTTTTTT. Encoded protein: CSVEVDRGQTNEKLFF. Complete variable domain (other parts from reference TRBV29-1 and TRBJ1-4): SAVISQKPSRDICQRGTSLTIQCQVDSQVTMMFWYRQQPGQSLTLIATANQGSEATYESGFVIDKFPISRPNLTFSTLTVSNMSPEDSSIYLCSVEVDRGQTNEKLFFGSGTQLSVL.

The chain combines TRBV6-5 with TRBJ2-1, with TRBD2 matching 14 bases. The CDR3 contains 18 residues. The V and J ends lost 2 bases and 6 bases, in that order; junction bases with no gene match: 9. The germline gives CDR1 MNHEY, CDR2 SVGAGI. This CDR3 reads CASSYTTTSGGAGNEQFF. CDR3 DNA sequence: TGTGCCAGCAGTTACACTACGACTAGCGGGGGGGCAGGCAATGAGCAGTTCTTC.